This TCR beta chain is from a study of cytomegalovirus exposure and HLA in healthy donors. The PCR was carried out with 60 Vbeta primers and 13 Jbeta primers. Method: immunoSEQ multiplex PCR; TCRdb's copy keeps in-frame clones and lacks some. Of 80,000 to 100,000 clones listed, over 75% were seen once; the top ten hold around 3.4%. V lost 5 bases and J 7 bases, leaving 11 bases between the germline ends. CDR1 is SGHVS, CDR2 FQNEAQ, per germline. There are 13 residues in the CDR3. The sequence derives from a man between 35 and 55 years old in good health and CMV-seronegative. The genes are TRBV7-8 and TRBJ2-2; D is unclear. Sequenced material: PBMCs. The CDR3 loop is CASSPQILGELFF. CDR3 in DNA: TGTGCCAGCAGCCCACAGATCCTCGGGGAGCTGTTTTTT. Drawing the rest from reference TRBV7-8 and TRBJ2-2, the complete variable domain is GAGVSQSPRYKVAKRGQDVALRCDPISGHVSLFWYQQALGQGPEFLTYFQNEAQLDKSGLPSDRFFAERPEGSVSTLKIQRTQQEDSAVYLCASSPQILGELFFGEGSRLTVL.